This T cell receptor beta chain was captured in a study of blood T cells in healthy people across ages. Healthy Caucasians from Russia aged about 6 to 90 served as donors. Peripheral blood from each donor was collected in a volume of 9.5 to 10 milliliters. It was with a sample-barcoded 5' primer and a J-beta primer mix that a second PCR of about 7 to 12 cycles was run. From the 5' RACE reads, TCRdb called clonotypes with MiXCR, one entry per CDR3 protein. In the table there are about 1 million distinct CDR3 sequences, under 45% of which are singletons. General study points: Diversity estimated from one million T cells was considered an underestimate. PBMCs were not sorted, which prevented a conclusive comparison of naive versus antigen-experienced cells.

This clonotype was seen at least ten times. As yet, its antigen is unknown. Sequencing was carried out using blood. The sequence came from a woman aged 60-75 years in good health.

Written as DNA, the CDR3 is TGTGCCAGCAGCTTATCACGCCAGGGTATACGCGAGCAGTACTTC. Residues: CASSLSRQGIREQYF. This chain joins TRBV7-8 and TRBJ2-7, with a weak D call TRBD1 (5 bases). CDR1 and CDR2 (germline): SGHVS, FQNEAQ. This CDR3 region has 15 residues. V dropped 2 bases and J dropped 6 bases, with 17 bases sitting between them.